Sequencing of this TCR beta chain was carried out in a study of blood T cell repertoires in COVID-19. On the study more broadly: The analysed material was cDNA or gDNA that came from T cells, B-cell-depleted T cells, or PBMCs.

Sequenced by immunoSEQ multiplex PCR; TCRdb stores in-frame clones only, minus some. The sample carries 200,000 to 300,000 clones, about 87% recorded once. From germline, CDR1 is SNHLY and CDR2 FYNNEI. Trimming left V 1 base short and J 5 bases short, with 6 bases between. CDR3 length: 14 residues. This TCR came from a woman in her fifties or sixties with acute or convalescent COVID-19. This chain links TRBV2 with TRBJ1-6, with a weak D call TRBD1 (5 bases). Source material: peripheral blood. The CDR3 loop is CASSEVGDNSPLHF. The DNA of the CDR3 is TGTGCCAGCAGTGAAGTAGGGGATAATTCACCCCTCCACTTT.